Shown below are 20 T cell receptor beta chains from a single sample sequenced in a study of shared clonotypes between healthy human individuals. The naive CD8 fraction comprised CD45RO-negative cells positively selected for CCR7 and excluded terminally differentiated effector memory CD45RA+ cells. Method: immunoSEQ multiplex PCR; TCRdb's copy keeps in-frame clones and lacks some. The sample holds around 610,000 clones, about 96% seen once. Sequences were obtained from naive CD8+ T cells sorted from blood. The receptors shown here come from a woman in her twenties or thirties in good health.

This chain joins TRBV13 and TRBJ2-5; the match to TRBD2 covers 10 bases. Gene TRBJ2-7 matches the end of the DNA better, so the J call may be wrong. The CDR3 runs 17 residues. The germline V gene has CDR1 PRHDT and CDR2 FYEKMQ (reference sequence). CDR3 DNA sequence: TGTGCCAGCAGCTTAGGCCTAGCGGGAGTGTTCGGCAACGAGCAGTACTTC. Amino acids: CASSLGLAGVFGNEQYF.

V and J are TRBV5-5 and TRBJ2-7; D is possibly TRBD1 (5 bases). V was shortened by 4 bases and J by 2 bases, with 13 bases between the two germline ends. Looked up from germline, CDR1 is SGHKS and CDR2 is YYEKEE (reference sequence). This CDR3 comprises 14 residues. The CDR3 spells CASSDVGRAYEQYF. In DNA, the CDR3 is TGTGCCAGCAGCGACGTTGGCAGGGCCTACGAGCAGTACTTC.

V and J are TRBV7-2 and TRBJ2-3; perhaps D is TRBD1 or TRBD2 (6 bases each). Germline loops: CDR1 SGHTA, CDR2 FQGNSA. This CDR3 has 14 amino acids. The ends were cut back, 4 bases at V and 1 base at J, with 9 bases in the middle. CDR3: CASSWGAGTDTQYF. CDR3 DNA: TGTGCCAGCAGCTGGGGGGCTGGCACAGATACGCAGTATTTT. The full variable domain, in which reference TRBV7-2 and TRBJ2-3 provide the parts outside the CDR3, is GAGVSQSPSNKVTEKGKDVELRCDPISGHTALYWYRQSLGQGLEFLIYFQGNSAPDKSGLPSDRFSAERTGGSVSTLTIQRTQQEDSAVYLCASSWGAGTDTQYFGPGTRLTVL.

The chain couples TRBV4-1 to TRBJ2-4; TRBD2 matches at 7 bases. The trim removed 2 bases at V and 1 base at J, leaving 2 bases unmatched. Germline V gene lookup returns CDR1 MGHRA and CDR2 YSYEKL. The CDR3 totals 15 residues. The CDR3 nucleotides read TGCGCCAGCAGCCAAATACTAGCGGCCAAAAACATTCAGTACTTC. It encodes CASSQILAAKNIQYF.

The chain employs TRBV28 and TRBJ1-2; no reliable D call. CDR1 MDHEN and CDR2 SYDVKM come from the germline V gene. The V and J ends lost 4 bases and 4 bases respectively, with 13 bases between them. The CDR3 loop spans 14 amino acids. CDR3 sequence reads: CASSSTLVPYGYTF. CDR3 nucleotide sequence: TGTGCCAGCAGTTCTACCCTGGTACCCTATGGCTACACCTTC.

This chain joins TRBV2 and TRBJ2-2, with D tentatively TRBD2 (5 bases). V was pared by 8 bases and J by 4 bases, with 20 bases between. Germline V CDR1 and CDR2: SNHLY, FYNNEI. The CDR3 is 16 amino acids. CDR3 in DNA: TGTGCCAGCGGCGGCTTCCGGGAAGCCGGCACCGGGGAGCTGTTTTTT. Translated: CASGGFREAGTGELFF.

The V and J genes are TRBV14 and TRBJ2-5; D gene ambiguous. The J call may not be correct, given that the DNA end is closer to TRBJ2-7. Germline V gives CDR1 SGHDN, CDR2 FVKESK. There are 19 residues in the CDR3. DNA for the CDR3: TGTGCCAGCAGCCAAGACCCCCGAATCGGCAGTCCAATTACCTACGAGCAGTACTTC. It translates to CASSQDPRIGSPITYEQYF.

The chain is built from TRBV5-6 and TRBJ2-7, with a tentative D call TRBD1 (6 bases). The CDR3 loop spans 13 amino acids. Trimming pared 3 bases from V and 5 bases from J, leaving 12 bases between. The germline V gene has CDR1 SGHDT and CDR2 YYEEEE. CDR3 nucleotides: TGTGCCAGCAGCTGGGGGCAGGCCCACGAGCAGTACTTC. Its translation is CASSWGQAHEQYF.

This rearrangement joins TRBV2 to TRBJ2-2, with a possible D match to TRBD2 (6 bases). V lost 3 bases, J lost 2 bases, and 16 bases lay in between. The CDR3 loop spans 17 amino acids. Germline CDR1 reads SNHLY; CDR2 reads FYNNEI. For the CDR3, the DNA is TGTGCCAGCAGTGATCCGACGGGAGTAGGAAACACCGGGGAGCTGTTTTTT. Amino acid sequence: CASSDPTGVGNTGELFF. Filled out from reference TRBV2 and TRBJ2-2, the complete variable domain reads EPEVTQTPSHQVTQMGQEVILRCVPISNHLYFYWYRQILGQKVEFLVSFYNNEISEKSEIFDDQFSVERPDGSNFTLKIRSTKLEDSAMYFCASSDPTGVGNTGELFFGEGSRLTVL.

The chain carries TRBV27 and TRBJ2-7; D might be TRBD2 (7 bases). CDR3 length: 16 amino acids. Germline-derived CDR1 and CDR2 are MNHEY and SMNVEV (reference sequence). V was trimmed by 3 bases and J by 2 bases, leaving 17 bases between them. CDR3 in DNA: TGTGCCAGCAGTTTTGAAGGGGGGGGCCCCACCTACGAGCAGTACTTC. Its protein product is CASSFEGGGPTYEQYF.

The chain carries TRBV29-1 and TRBJ2-1, with TRBD1 identical over 11 bases. V shed 5 bases, J shed 7 bases, and the junction held 7 bases outside the gene matches. In germline, CDR1 is SQVTM, CDR2 ANQGSEA. The CDR3 runs to 14 residues. The CDR3 sequence: CSVTGTGGRNEQFF. The DNA of the CDR3 is TGCAGCGTTACCGGGACAGGGGGAAGGAATGAGCAGTTCTTC.

This sequence joins TRBV11-2 and TRBJ2-1; no definite D call. V was cut by 2 bases and J by 4 bases, with 9 bases left in between. The CDR3 totals 14 residues. Germline V gene sequence: CDR1 SGHAT, CDR2 FQNNGV. Here the CDR3 reads CASSLYGEYNEQFF. DNA for the CDR3: TGTGCCAGCAGCTTATATGGAGAGTACAATGAGCAGTTCTTC.

The chain is built from TRBV11-2 and TRBJ2-5; D is unclear. The J call may not be correct, given that the DNA end is closer to TRBJ2-7. Germline lookup yields CDR1 SGHAT and CDR2 FQNNGV. This CDR3 region has 15 residues. CDR3: CASSAEIAPSYEQYF. The DNA of the CDR3 is TGTGCCAGCAGCGCAGAGATAGCTCCCTCCTACGAGCAGTACTTC.

The J gene is TRBJ2-2, the V gene TRBV27; TRBD2 is a possible D gene (6 bases). Germline V gene data show CDR1 as MNHEY and CDR2 as SMNVEV (reference sequence). V was trimmed by 3 bases and J by 4 bases, leaving 12 bases between them. The CDR3 contains 15 residues. CDR3 coding DNA: TGTGCCAGCAGTTTCGGATTCGGGAGCACCGGGGAGCTGTTTTTT. Protein: CASSFGFGSTGELFF.

This chain connects TRBV11-2 to TRBJ1-4, with D hard to call. Germline lookup yields CDR1 SGHAT and CDR2 FQNNGV. The CDR3 contains 15 residues. V shed 4 bases and J shed 4 bases, with 13 bases lying between them. The CDR3 loop reads CASSSTTDDNEKLFF. CDR3 nucleotide sequence: TGTGCCAGCAGCTCAACGACTGATGATAATGAAAAACTGTTTTTT.

This clone has just one count. This chain connects TRBV10-1 to TRBJ2-3, with D possibly being TRBD2 (6 bases). The V end was cut by 4 bases, the J end by 6 bases, with 20 bases between. This CDR3 has 16 residues. Germline-derived CDR1 and CDR2 are WNHNN and SYGVQD (reference sequence). DNA for the CDR3: TGCGCCAGCAGTGTCAGGATAGCGGAGGGATTCGATACGCAGTATTTT. This encodes CASSVRIAEGFDTQYF.

The rearrangement uses TRBV5-1 and TRBJ2-1; 8 nucleotides line up with TRBD2. The germline V gene encodes CDR1 SGHRS and CDR2 YFSETQ. The length of the CDR3 is 12 residues. J gave up 8 bases and V 2 bases, and 0 bases lay outside the gene matches. The CDR3 sequence: CASSLLADEQFF. The CDR3, as DNA: TGCGCCAGCAGCTTACTAGCGGATGAGCAGTTCTTC.

The gene calls are TRBV2 and TRBJ2-5, with a tentative D call TRBD2 (5 bases). CDR1 and CDR2 from the germline V gene are SNHLY and FYNNEI. The CDR3 consists of 14 residues. The ends were cut back, 6 bases at V and 2 bases at J, with 13 bases in the middle. The CDR3 nucleotides read TGTGCCAGCAGCCCAAGGGAGCGACAAGAGACCCAGTACTTC. Encoded protein: CASSPRERQETQYF. The whole variable domain, remainder taken from reference TRBV2 and TRBJ2-5, is EPEVTQTPSHQVTQMGQEVILRCVPISNHLYFYWYRQILGQKVEFLVSFYNNEISEKSEIFDDQFSVERPDGSNFTLKIRSTKLEDSAMYFCASSPRERQETQYFGPGTRLLVL.

V gene TRBV7-9 combines with J gene TRBJ2-1, with 8 bases lining up with TRBD1. Per the germline V gene, CDR1 is SEHNR and CDR2 is FQNEAQ (reference sequence). This CDR3 is 13 amino acids long. The V segment lost 5 bases and the J segment 5 bases; nucleotides outside the gene matches: 2. The CDR3 spells CASSAGQDNEQFF. CDR3 bases: TGTGCCAGCAGCGCGGGACAGGACAATGAGCAGTTCTTC.

The V call is TRBV19, the J call TRBJ2-7; no clear D. This CDR3 is 14 amino acids long. The V end was cut by 4 bases, the J end by 7 bases, with 17 bases between. Germline loops: CDR1 LNHDA, CDR2 SQIVND (reference sequence). The CDR3 DNA reads as TGTGCCAGTAGTACCCGACTCAAAGTTGGGGAGCAGTACTTC. Residues: CASSTRLKVGEQYF.